These 26 T cell receptor beta chains were all obtained from the same sample, sequenced in a study of T cell clonality in common variable immunodeficiency. Overall study results and limits: Reportedly, TCR beta sequences from common variable immunodeficiency showed fewer deletions and N-nucleotide insertions.

Generated by immunoSEQ multiplex PCR, the TCRdb table keeps only in-frame clones and is missing some. The repertoire has 25,000 to 35,000 clones, none seen only once; the ten largest take about 29%. Antigens for these TCRs are unknown. The sequenced sample was peripheral blood mononuclear cells. The receptors were sampled from a human donor with common variable immunodeficiency.

This clone rates as medium-sized. The read halts 3 residues ahead of the CDR3 end, with the missing end drawn from the germline J gene. J is TRBJ1-2 and V is TRBV12-3 or TRBV12-4; D call uncertain. Deletions cut 1 base from V and 4 bases from J, with 10 bases between. CDR3 length: 14 residues. The sequenced part of the CDR3 DNA is TGTGCCAGCAGTTTAGACGGTGGTGGCTATGGC. Translated, it gives CASSLDGGGYG. The complete CDR3 reads CASSLDGGGYGYTF.

This clone was detected many times. The CDR3 end falls 3 residues outside the read, so it is completed with the germline J gene. The chain recombines TRBV10-3 with TRBJ2-3; weak D call: TRBD1 (5 bases). CDR1 and CDR2 (germline): ENHRY, SYGVKD. The CDR3 is 15 residues long. The ends were cut back, 8 bases at V and 2 bases at J, with 17 bases in the middle. Here the CDR3 reads CAIAGSTANTDTQYF. The DNA read from the CDR3 is TGTGCCATCGCAGGGTCTACCGCTAACACAGATACG.

This clone was recorded at least ten times. The read terminates 3 residues before the CDR3 end, so the remaining end is supplied by the germline J gene. V and J are TRBV30 and TRBJ2-5, with 13 bases identical to TRBD2. CDR1 GTSNPN and CDR2 SVGIG come from the germline V gene (reference sequence). The CDR3 totals 15 residues. V shed 0 bases, J shed 3 bases, and the junction held 1 base outside the gene matches. The CDR3 DNA, read in part, is TGTGCCTGGAGTGTACTAGCGGGGGGGAAAGAGACC. Translation gives CAWSVLAGGKET. The full CDR3 protein is CAWSVLAGGKETQYF.

This clone came up many times. The sequence runs out 3 residues before the end of the CDR3; the remainder is reconstructed from the germline J gene. V gene TRBV30 combines with J gene TRBJ1-1; 9 positions agree with TRBD1. J gave up 1 base and V 3 bases, and 3 bases lay outside the gene matches. This CDR3 is 14 amino acids long. Germline CDR1 reads GTSNPN; CDR2 reads SVGIG (reference sequence). This CDR3 is CAWSWTGANTEAFF. The covered CDR3 bases are TGTGCCTGGAGCTGGACAGGGGCGAACACTGAA.

A note on this clone: From the germline J gene comes the end of the CDR3, since the read stops 3 residues before it. This chain joins TRBV2 and TRBJ2-3; possibly TRBD2 for D (5 bases). Trimming pared 6 bases from V and 3 bases from J, leaving 10 bases between. The CDR3 sequence is 13 residues long. Germline V gene data show CDR1 as SNHLY and CDR2 as FYNNEI. Partial CDR3 DNA: TGTGCCAGCAGCTTACTAGAAACAGATACG. Translated: CASSLLETDT. The whole CDR3 protein reads CASSLLETDTQYF.

This clone was found a few times. The observed sequence ends 3 residues before the CDR3 terminus, with the missing tail filled in from the germline J gene. The rearrangement uses TRBV7-8 and TRBJ2-1, with 10 bases that match TRBD1. This CDR3 comprises 15 residues. V was clipped by 5 bases and J by 6 bases; unmatched bases: 7. Germline V gene sequence: CDR1 SGHVS, CDR2 FQNEAQ. Partial CDR3 DNA: TGTGCCAGCAGCACCGGGACAGGGGCAGTCAATGAG. Protein sequence: CASSTGTGAVNE. From start to end, the CDR3 is CASSTGTGAVNEQFF.

Worth noting for this clone: The read terminates 3 residues ahead of where the CDR3 ends, so the germline J gene completes it. This sequence joins TRBV20-1 and TRBJ1-4; 7 bases line up with TRBD1. Germline V gene lookup returns CDR1 DFQATT and CDR2 SNEGSKA (reference sequence). V dropped 6 bases and J dropped 8; count of bases not matched to a gene: 6. The length of the CDR3 is 12 residues. CDR3 sequence reads: CSAPDRDEKLFF. The part of the CDR3 DNA that was read is TGCAGTGCCCCAGACAGGGACGAAAAA.

This clone has just a few counts. With the read ending 3 residues before the CDR3 end, the germline J gene is used to fill in that end. The rearrangement uses TRBV7-9 and TRBJ2-1; 10 bases are a match to TRBD2. The length of the CDR3 is 15 residues. The germline V gene has CDR1 SEHNR and CDR2 FQNEAQ (reference sequence). The V segment lost 4 bases and the J segment 6 bases; nucleotides outside the gene matches: 6. CDR3 region: CASSSPGLASNEQFF. The covered CDR3 bases are TGTGCCAGCAGCTCACCGGGACTAGCGTCCAATGAG. Variable domain in full (rest from reference TRBV7-9 and TRBJ2-1): DTGVSQNPRHKITKRGQNVTFRCDPISEHNRLYWYRQTLGQGPEFLTYFQNEAQLEKSRLLSDRFSAERPKGSFSTLEIQRTEQGDSAMYLCASSSPGLASNEQFFGPGTRLTVL.

A few counts support this clone. The read terminates 3 residues ahead of where the CDR3 ends, so the germline J gene completes it. This sequence joins TRBV11-3 and TRBJ2-1, with D perhaps matching TRBD2 (6 bases). Trimming cost V 2 bases and J 2 bases, with 10 bases left between them. Germline V gives CDR1 SGHNT, CDR2 YENEEA. The CDR3 contains 15 residues. CDR3 loop: CASSLYSSAYNEQFF. The covered CDR3 bases are TGTGCCAGCAGCTTATATTCTAGCGCCTACAATGAG.

This clone was seen a handful of times. The read halts 3 residues ahead of the CDR3 end, with the missing end drawn from the germline J gene. The chain recombines TRBV7-9 with TRBJ2-5; tentatively, D is TRBD2 (5 bases). The CDR3 runs 14 residues. Germline CDR1 SEHNR, CDR2 FQNEAQ (reference sequence). V lost 4 bases and J lost 2, with 11 bases in between. CDR3 bases read: TGTGCCAGCAGCTATGGACTCCCGCAAGAGACC. This sequence encodes CASSYGLPQET. The entire CDR3 protein reads CASSYGLPQETQYF.

As regards this clone: The CDR3 extends 3 residues past the end of the read, so its final part is completed from the germline J gene. The chain recombines TRBV11-2 with TRBJ1-5; no reliable D call. The CDR3 totals 13 residues. Germline-derived CDR1 and CDR2 are SGHAT and FQNNGV. V was shortened by 4 bases and J by 6 bases, with 10 bases between the two germline ends. This chain's CDR3 is CASSSQEGQPQHF. The sequenced part of the CDR3 DNA is TGTGCCAGCAGCTCCCAAGAGGGTCAGCCC.

Comment on this clone: The read finishes 3 residues shy of the CDR3 end, and the germline J gene is used to complete it. The chain joins TRBV7-2 to TRBJ1-5; maybe TRBD1 (6 bases). The CDR3 has 14 amino acids. V shed 0 bases and J shed 5 bases, with 8 bases lying between them. Germline V gene data show CDR1 as SGHTA and CDR2 as FQGNSA. CDR3 DNA, as far as it was read: TGTGCCAGCAGCTTAGCGTCAGGGGATCAGCCC. Protein product: CASSLASGDQP. The CDR3 reads in full as CASSLASGDQPQHF.

A few counts support this clone. The read ends 3 residues before the CDR3 terminus; that terminus is restored from the germline J gene. V and J are TRBV30 and TRBJ1-5; 11 bases match TRBD1. The CDR3 length is 15 residues. Trimming took 7 bases from V and 2 from J; bases not matched to a gene: 7. CDR1 is GTSNPN, CDR2 SVGIG, per germline (reference sequence). The part of the CDR3 DNA that was read is TGTGCCTACCAAGGACAGGGGGCTGGCAATCAGCCC. Its translation is CAYQGQGAGNQP. The full-length CDR3 reads as CAYQGQGAGNQPQHF. Full variable domain (rest looked up from reference TRBV30 and TRBJ1-5): SQTIHQWPATLVQPVGSPLSLECTVEGTSNPNLYWYRQAAGRGLQLLFYSVGIGQISSEVPQNLSASRPQDRQFILSSKKLLLSDSGFYLCAYQGQGAGNQPQHFGDGTRLSIL.

This clone has just a few counts. The CDR3 bases that were read are TGTGCCAGCAGCCAAGTCCGCGGGGATACG. It specifies CASSQVRGDT. The entire CDR3 sequence reads CASSQVRGDTQYF. This sequence joins TRBV6-2 or TRBV6-3 and TRBJ2-3, with a tentative D call TRBD2 (5 bases). The CDR3 end is not reached by the read, which stops 3 residues before it; the germline J gene fills it in. Trimming took 6 bases from V and 6 from J, leaving 13 bases between them. Germline CDR1 and CDR2: MNHEY and SVGEGT. The CDR3 covers 13 residues.

This clone was seen only a few times. CDR3 DNA (partial): TGTGCCAGCAGCCGCCGGGACAGACCCTACGAG. Translating gives CASSRRDRPYE. The CDR3 as a whole reads CASSRRDRPYEQYF. The chain carries TRBV7-2 and TRBJ2-7; 7 bases align to TRBD1. The read ends 3 residues early relative to the CDR3; the germline J gene fills the gap. The germline gives CDR1 SGHTA, CDR2 FQGNSA. With 5 bases clipped from V and 2 bases from J, the junction kept 6 bases outside the gene matches. The CDR3 has 14 residues.

The sample holds a few counts of this clone. Sequencing ends 3 residues short of the CDR3 end; the germline J gene provides the rest. This chain links TRBV30 with TRBJ2-3; TRBD2 might be the D (7 bases). The CDR3 is 15 residues long. Between the trimmed V and J ends, which lost 3 bases and 3 bases, there was a span of 16 bases. The germline gives CDR1 GTSNPN, CDR2 SVGIG (reference sequence). The CDR3 loop is CAWSLTGGSTDTQYF. Incomplete CDR3 DNA: TGTGCCTGGAGCTTAACGGGGGGCAGTACAGATACG.

Comments on this clone: Read coverage stops 3 residues before the CDR3 terminus; the germline J gene supplies the remainder. The chain links TRBV30 to TRBJ2-5; 8 bases map to TRBD2. The J segment lost 2 bases and the V segment lost 0 bases, leaving 14 bases of the junction unmatched. The V gene's germline CDR1 is GTSNPN and CDR2 SVGIG (reference sequence). The length of the CDR3 is 18 residues. Partial CDR3 DNA: TGTGCCTGGAGTGTATGGAGGGGATTACTAGCGGCACAAGAGACC. This sequence encodes CAWSVWRGLLAAQET. The CDR3 in its entirety is CAWSVWRGLLAAQETQYF.

This clone has at least ten counts. CDR3 protein: CASSELPERTEAFF. The part of the CDR3 DNA that was read is TGCGCCAGCAGTGAGCTCCCAGAGAGGACTGAA. The chain uses TRBV10-1 and TRBJ1-1; no reliable D call. The sequence runs out 3 residues before the end of the CDR3; the remainder is reconstructed from the germline J gene. In germline, CDR1 is WNHNN, CDR2 SYGVQD (reference sequence). The V gene lost 2 bases and the J gene lost 5 bases, with 12 bases spanning the gap. CDR3 length: 14 residues.

The sample holds many counts of this clone. The CDR3 goes on 3 residues after the read ends, and that part is filled in from the germline J gene. The chain joins TRBV6-4 to TRBJ1-5; TRBD1 agrees at 10 bases. This CDR3 has 13 residues. J lost 5 bases, V lost 6 bases, and 1 base had no gene match. Germline CDR1 reads MRHNA; CDR2 reads SNTAGT. The chain's CDR3 is CASRGTGDQPQHF. Partial CDR3 DNA: TGTGCCAGCAGGGGGACAGGGGATCAGCCC.

Remarks on this clone: The sequence runs out 3 residues before the end of the CDR3; the remainder is reconstructed from the germline J gene. The chain joins TRBV7-9 to TRBJ1-5; D not resolved. There are 14 residues in the CDR3. Germline CDR1 and CDR2: SEHNR and FQNEAQ (reference sequence). Between the trimmed V and J ends, which lost 1 base and 2 bases, there was a span of 6 bases. The CDR3 DNA, read in part, is TGTGCCAGCAGCTTAGTCCCCGGCAATCAGCCC. This sequence encodes CASSLVPGNQP. In full, the CDR3 reads CASSLVPGNQPQHF.

This clone was recorded many times. The read gets to within 3 residues of the CDR3 end, and the germline J gene fills in the rest. The chain employs TRBV10-3 and TRBJ2-3, with a tentative D call TRBD2 (6 bases). Looked up from germline, CDR1 is ENHRY and CDR2 is SYGVKD. The CDR3 spans 16 residues. The germline V and J ends were trimmed by 0 bases and 2 bases, with 12 bases remaining between them. CDR3 sequence reads: CAISESYEDYTDTQYF. CDR3 DNA (partial): TGTGCCATCAGTGAGTCGTATGAGGACTACACAGATACG.

This clone was observed a few times. With the read ending 3 residues before the CDR3 end, the germline J gene is used to fill in that end. The chain is built from TRBV7-9 and TRBJ2-5, with TRBD1 matching 9 bases. J lost 4 bases, V lost 3 bases, and 6 bases had no gene match. Germline CDR1 SEHNR, CDR2 FQNEAQ (reference sequence). This CDR3 spans 15 amino acids. CDR3 loop: CASSFRDRVSETQYF. Partial CDR3 DNA: TGTGCCAGCAGCTTCCGGGACAGGGTATCAGAGACC.

This clone was counted between two and nine times. The CDR3 end lies 3 residues beyond the end of the read and is filled in from the germline J gene. The V gene is TRBV7-2, the J gene TRBJ1-2; 7 positions agree with TRBD1. Trimming cost V 5 bases and J 7 bases; bases outside gene matches: 13. Germline V gene lookup returns CDR1 SGHTA and CDR2 FQGNSA. CDR3 size: 15 residues. The covered CDR3 bases are TGTGCCAGCAGCCCCTGGGACAGCGCCACGGGTGGC. Translating it yields CASSPWDSATGG. The CDR3 in full is CASSPWDSATGGYTF.

In its sample, this clone was seen many times. Read sequence stops 3 residues before the CDR3 end, and the germline J gene provides the missing end. The gene calls are TRBV5-1 and TRBJ2-2; the D gene is possibly TRBD1 (5 bases). CDR3 length: 16 residues. V was trimmed by 0 bases and J by 0 bases, leaving 9 bases between them. Germline lookup yields CDR1 SGHRS and CDR2 YFSETQ. This CDR3 is CASSLADTPNTGELFF. CDR3 bases read: TGCGCCAGCAGCTTGGCGGACACCCCGAACACCGGGGAG.

This clone showed up just a few times. The read terminates 3 residues ahead of where the CDR3 ends, so the germline J gene completes it. The chain joins TRBV7-2 to TRBJ1-3, with TRBD1 as a possible D gene (6 bases). V lost 3 bases and J lost 3, with 12 bases in between. Germline V CDR1 and CDR2: SGHTA, FQGNSA. The CDR3 has 15 residues. The part of the CDR3 DNA that was read is TGTGCCAGCAGCTTCGACAGGCAGAATGGAAACACC. This gives the protein CASSFDRQNGNT. The complete CDR3 reads CASSFDRQNGNTIYF. Using reference TRBV7-2 and TRBJ1-3 for the parts outside the CDR3, the full variable domain is GAGVSQSPSNKVTEKGKDVELRCDPISGHTALYWYRQSLGQGLEFLIYFQGNSAPDKSGLPSDRFSAERTGGSVSTLTIQRTQQEDSAVYLCASSFDRQNGNTIYFGEGSWLTVV.

Only a few counts were recorded for this clone. The read ends 3 residues shy of where the CDR3 ends; the end is completed using the germline J gene. The chain is built from TRBV18 and TRBJ2-5; no clear D. The CDR3 is 14 amino acids. Germline-derived CDR1 and CDR2 are KGHSH and LQKENI. V was clipped by 3 bases and J by 5 bases, with 13 bases between them. The CDR3 is CASSPWARGETQYF. The CDR3 bases that were read are TGTGCCAGCTCACCGTGGGCCCGAGGTGAGACC.